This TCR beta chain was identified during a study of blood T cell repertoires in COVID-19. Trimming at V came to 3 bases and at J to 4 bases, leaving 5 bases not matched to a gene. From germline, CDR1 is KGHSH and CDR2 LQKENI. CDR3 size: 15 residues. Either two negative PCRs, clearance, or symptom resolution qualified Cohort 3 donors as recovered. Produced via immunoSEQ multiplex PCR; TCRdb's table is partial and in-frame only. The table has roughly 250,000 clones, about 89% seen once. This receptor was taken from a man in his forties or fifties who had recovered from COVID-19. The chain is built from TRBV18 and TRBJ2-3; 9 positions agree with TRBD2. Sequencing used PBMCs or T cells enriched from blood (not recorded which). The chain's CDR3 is CASSPGLAGPDTQYF. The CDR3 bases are TGTGCCAGCTCACCTGGCCTAGCGGGGCCAGATACGCAGTATTTT.